A selection of T cell receptor beta chains follows, all from one sample in a study of cytomegalovirus exposure and HLA in healthy donors. Profiled with immunoSEQ multiplex PCR; TCRdb holds only in-frame clones, not every one. This listing includes about 41,000 clones. Sequencing input: PBMCs. The receptors originated from a man between 25 and 39 years old in good health and CMV-seronegative. The CDR3 runs from the conserved cysteine through the conserved F or W. D genes are given only for firm matches.

d_call j_call v_call cdr3_aa cdr3_nt
TRBD1 TRBJ1-2 TRBV6-6 CASSTQGAGYGYTF TGTGCCAGCAGTACACAGGGGGCAGGCTATGGCTACACCTTC
TRBD2 TRBJ2-1 TRBV19 CASSKGLAEIYNEQFF TGTGCCAGTAGTAAGGGACTAGCTGAAATATACAATGAGCAGTTCTTC
TRBD2 TRBJ2-3 TRBV15 CATSRRTSGRATDTQYF TGTGCCACCAGCAGGCGCACTAGCGGGAGGGCCACAGATACGCAGTATTTT
TRBD1 TRBJ1-2 TRBV4-3 CASSQTTGVGYGYTF TGCGCCAGCAGCCAAACTACAGGGGTCGGCTATGGCTACACCTTC
TRBD2 TRBJ2-1 TRBV28 CASSFWRGGNNEQFF TGTGCCAGCAGTTTCTGGCGGGGGGGAAACAATGAGCAGTTCTTC
- TRBJ2-2 TRBV9 CASSVKSGVNTGELFF TGTGCCAGCAGCGTCAAAAGCGGAGTGAACACCGGGGAGCTGTTTTTT
TRBD2 TRBJ2-2 TRBV5-1 CASSALAGTNTGELFF TGCGCCAGCAGCGCGCTAGCGGGAACCAACACCGGGGAGCTGTTTTTT
- TRBJ2-7 TRBV5-1 CASSLLDEQYF TGCGCCAGCAGCTTGTTAGACGAGCAGTACTTC
TRBD1 TRBJ2-5 TRBV5-1 CASGQGLGQETQYF TGCGCCAGCGGACAGGGACTGGGCCAAGAGACCCAGTACTTC
- TRBJ2-5 TRBV4-2 CASSQELAGKETQYF TGTGCCAGCAGCCAAGAACTAGCTGGGAAAGAGACCCAGTACTTC
- TRBJ2-3 TRBV5-1 CASSLYIRGADTQYF TGCGCCAGCAGCTTATACATTAGGGGCGCAGATACGCAGTATTTT
- TRBJ1-2 TRBV7-9 CASSLVSYGYTF TGTGCCAGCAGCTTAGTATCCTATGGCTACACCTTC
TRBD2 TRBJ2-1 TRBV5-1 CASSRYSGSPSSYNEQFF TGCGCCAGCAGCCGGTATAGCGGGAGCCCCAGCTCCTACAATGAGCAGTTCTTC
TRBD1 TRBJ2-2 TRBV5-1 CASSPRTGPNTGELFF TGCGCCAGCAGCCCACGGACAGGGCCGAACACCGGGGAGCTGTTTTTT
TRBD1 TRBJ2-3 TRBV10-1 CASKGQADTQYF TGCGCCAGCAAGGGACAGGCCGATACGCAGTATTTT
- TRBJ1-5 TRBV19 CASTTVSNQPQHF TGTGCCAGTACTACAGTGAGCAATCAGCCCCAGCATTTT
TRBD1 TRBJ1-2 TRBV5-1 CASSLSQGAVDGYTF TGCGCCAGCAGCTTGTCGCAGGGGGCGGTTGATGGCTACACCTTC
- TRBJ2-2 TRBV25-1 CASSEARRTGELFF TGTGCCAGCAGTGAAGCCAGGAGGACCGGGGAGCTGTTTTTT
- TRBJ2-3 TRBV29-1 CSAPRIEGRTDTQYF TGCAGCGCCCCCCGGATTGAGGGCCGCACAGATACGCAGTATTTT
TRBD1 TRBJ2-1 TRBV27 CASWDSLSSYNEQFF TGTGCCAGTTGGGACAGTTTAAGCTCCTACAATGAGCAGTTCTTC
TRBD2 TRBJ2-3 TRBV7-3 CASSLMSASGASTDTQYF TGTGCCAGCAGCTTAATGTCGGCTAGCGGGGCCTCGACAGATACGCAGTATTTT
TRBD1 TRBJ2-3 TRBV5-6 CASSGGPGGRYRDTQYF TGTGCCAGCAGCGGCGGTCCAGGGGGCAGGTACAGGGATACGCAGTATTTT